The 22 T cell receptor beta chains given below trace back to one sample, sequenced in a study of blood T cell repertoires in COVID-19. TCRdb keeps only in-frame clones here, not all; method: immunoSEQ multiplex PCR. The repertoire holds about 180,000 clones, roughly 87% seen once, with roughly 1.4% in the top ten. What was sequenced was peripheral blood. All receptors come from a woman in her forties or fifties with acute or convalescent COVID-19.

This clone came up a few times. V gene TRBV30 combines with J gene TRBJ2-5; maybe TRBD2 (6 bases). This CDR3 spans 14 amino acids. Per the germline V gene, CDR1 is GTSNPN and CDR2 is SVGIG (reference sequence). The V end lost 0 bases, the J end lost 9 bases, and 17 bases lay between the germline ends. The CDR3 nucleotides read TGTGCCTGGAGTGTATTCGCCGGGACTCGGGCCCAGTACTTC. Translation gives CAWSVFAGTRAQYF. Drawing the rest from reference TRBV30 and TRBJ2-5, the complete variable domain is SQTIHQWPATLVQPVGSPLSLECTVEGTSNPNLYWYRQAAGRGLQLLFYSVGIGQISSEVPQNLSASRPQDRQFILSSKKLLLSDSGFYLCAWSVFAGTRAQYFGPGTRLLVL.

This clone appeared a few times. DNA for the CDR3: TGTGCCAGCAGTGAATGGCAGGGAAACACTGAAGCTTTCTTT. As protein: CASSEWQGNTEAFF. V and J are TRBV6-1 and TRBJ1-1; D is perhaps TRBD1 (5 bases). CDR3 length: 14 amino acids. Trimming shortened V by 2 bases and J by 2 bases, and 9 bases separated the two germline ends. CDR1 and CDR2 (germline): MNHNS, SASEGT.

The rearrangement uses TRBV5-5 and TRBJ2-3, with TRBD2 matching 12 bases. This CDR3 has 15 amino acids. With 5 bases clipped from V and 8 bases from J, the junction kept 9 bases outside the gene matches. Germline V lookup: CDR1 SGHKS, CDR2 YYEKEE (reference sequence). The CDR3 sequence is CASSFSTSGGGTQYF. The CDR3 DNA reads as TGTGCCAGCAGTTTCTCGACTAGCGGGGGAGGTACGCAGTATTTT.

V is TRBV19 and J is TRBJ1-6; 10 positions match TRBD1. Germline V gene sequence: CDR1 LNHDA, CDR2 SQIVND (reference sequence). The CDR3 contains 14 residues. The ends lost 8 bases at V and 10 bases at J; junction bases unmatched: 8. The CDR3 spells CASGPRTGGSPLHF. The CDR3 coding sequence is TGTGCCAGTGGACCAAGGACAGGGGGATCACCCCTCCACTTT.

The DNA of the CDR3 is TGTGCCAGCAGTTACGGGATAACAGGTCATAACACTGAAGCTTTCTTT. Amino acid sequence: CASSYGITGHNTEAFF. This chain joins TRBV6-2 or TRBV6-3 and TRBJ1-1; TRBD1 is a possible D gene (5 bases). The ends were cut back, 2 bases at V and 2 bases at J, with 15 bases in the middle. The V gene's germline CDR1 is MNHEY and CDR2 SVGEGT. This CDR3 spans 16 amino acids.

CDR3 region: CASSPGQRPNYGYTF. In DNA form, the CDR3 reads TGTGCCAGTAGTCCGGGACAGCGACCTAACTATGGCTACACCTTC. The chain couples TRBV19 to TRBJ1-2; 7 nucleotides align to TRBD1. J lost 0 bases, V lost 5 bases, and 6 bases had no gene match. CDR3 length equals 15 residues. CDR1 LNHDA and CDR2 SQIVND come from the germline V gene (reference sequence).

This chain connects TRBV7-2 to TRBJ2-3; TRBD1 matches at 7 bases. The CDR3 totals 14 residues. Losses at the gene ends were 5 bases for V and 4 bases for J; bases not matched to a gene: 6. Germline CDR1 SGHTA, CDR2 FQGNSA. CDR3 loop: CASSQGVGADTQYF. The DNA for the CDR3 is TGTGCCAGCAGCCAGGGGGTAGGAGCAGATACGCAGTATTTT.

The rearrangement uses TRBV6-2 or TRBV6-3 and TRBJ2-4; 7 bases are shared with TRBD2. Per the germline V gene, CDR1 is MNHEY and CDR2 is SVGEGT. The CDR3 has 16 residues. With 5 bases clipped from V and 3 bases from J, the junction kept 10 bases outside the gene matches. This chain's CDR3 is CASSAAGTIVKNIQYF. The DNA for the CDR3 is TGTGCCAGCAGTGCCGCGGGGACTATAGTCAAAAACATTCAGTACTTC.

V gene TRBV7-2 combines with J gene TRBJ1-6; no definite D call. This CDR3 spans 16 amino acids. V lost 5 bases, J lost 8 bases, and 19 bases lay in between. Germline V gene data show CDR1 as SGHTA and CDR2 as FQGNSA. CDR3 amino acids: CASSPLTAPADSPLHF. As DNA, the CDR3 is TGTGCCAGCAGCCCACTGACCGCTCCCGCGGATTCACCCCTCCACTTT.

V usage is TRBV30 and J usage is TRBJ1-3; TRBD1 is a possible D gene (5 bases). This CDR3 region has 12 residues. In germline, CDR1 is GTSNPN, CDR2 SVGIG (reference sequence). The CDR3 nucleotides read TGTGTAGCTCAGGGTGACGGAAACACCATATATTTT. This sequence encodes CVAQGDGNTIYF.

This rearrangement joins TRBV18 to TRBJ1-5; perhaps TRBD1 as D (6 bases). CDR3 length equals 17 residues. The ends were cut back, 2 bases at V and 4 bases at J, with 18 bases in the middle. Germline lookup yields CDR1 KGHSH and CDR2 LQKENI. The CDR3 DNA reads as TGTGCCAGCTCACCATCTGAGCTACAGGGTGGGAATCAGCCCCAGCATTTT. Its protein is CASSPSELQGGNQPQHF. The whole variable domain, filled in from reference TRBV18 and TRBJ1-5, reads NAGVMQNPRHLVRRRGQEARLRCSPMKGHSHVYWYRQLPEEGLKFMVYLQKENIIDESGMPKERFSAEFPKEGPSILRIQQVVRGDSAAYFCASSPSELQGGNQPQHFGDGTRLSIL.

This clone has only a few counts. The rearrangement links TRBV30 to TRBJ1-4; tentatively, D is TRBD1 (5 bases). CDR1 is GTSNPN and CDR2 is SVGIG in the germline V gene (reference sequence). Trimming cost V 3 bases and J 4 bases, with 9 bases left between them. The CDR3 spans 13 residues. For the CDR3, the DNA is TGTGCCTGGAGCGCGGGGGGTAATGAAAAACTGTTTTTT. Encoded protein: CAWSAGGNEKLFF. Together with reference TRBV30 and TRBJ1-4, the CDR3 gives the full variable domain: SQTIHQWPATLVQPVGSPLSLECTVEGTSNPNLYWYRQAAGRGLQLLFYSVGIGQISSEVPQNLSASRPQDRQFILSSKKLLLSDSGFYLCAWSAGGNEKLFFGSGTQLSVL.

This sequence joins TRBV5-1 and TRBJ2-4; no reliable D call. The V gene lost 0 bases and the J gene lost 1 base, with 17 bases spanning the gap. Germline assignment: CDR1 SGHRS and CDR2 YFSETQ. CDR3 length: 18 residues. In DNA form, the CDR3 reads TGCGCCAGCAGCTTGGGTCGAATAGAGCTTTTCGCCAAAAACATTCAGTACTTC. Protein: CASSLGRIELFAKNIQYF.

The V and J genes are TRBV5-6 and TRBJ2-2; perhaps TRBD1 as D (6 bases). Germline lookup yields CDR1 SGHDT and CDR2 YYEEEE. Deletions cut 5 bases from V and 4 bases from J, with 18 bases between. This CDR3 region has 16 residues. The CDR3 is CASSQTGTWATGELFF. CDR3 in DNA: TGTGCCAGCAGTCAGACCGGGACATGGGCCACCGGGGAGCTGTTTTTT. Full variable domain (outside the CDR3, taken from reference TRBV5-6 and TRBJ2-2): DAGVTQSPTHLIKTRGQQVTLRCSPKSGHDTVSWYQQALGQGPQFIFQYYEEEERQRGNFPDRFSGHQFPNYSSELNVNALLLGDSALYLCASSQTGTWATGELFFGEGSRLTVL.

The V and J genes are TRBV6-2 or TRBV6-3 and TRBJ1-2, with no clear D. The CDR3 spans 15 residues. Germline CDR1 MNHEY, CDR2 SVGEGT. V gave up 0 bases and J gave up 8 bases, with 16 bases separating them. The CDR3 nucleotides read TGTGCCAGCAGTTACTCCCGGACGGGGATTAAGGGCTACACCTTC. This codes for CASSYSRTGIKGYTF.

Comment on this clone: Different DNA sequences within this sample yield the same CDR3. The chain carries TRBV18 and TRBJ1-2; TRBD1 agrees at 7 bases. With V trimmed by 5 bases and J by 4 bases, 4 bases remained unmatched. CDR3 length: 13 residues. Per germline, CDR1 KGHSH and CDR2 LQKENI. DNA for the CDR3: TGTGCCAGCTCATCGCAGGGGGGCTATGGCTACACCTTC. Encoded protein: CASSSQGGYGYTF.

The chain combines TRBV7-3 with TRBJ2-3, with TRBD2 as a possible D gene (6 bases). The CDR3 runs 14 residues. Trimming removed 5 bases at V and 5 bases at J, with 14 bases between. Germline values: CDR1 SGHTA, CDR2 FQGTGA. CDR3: CASSPGLFGDTQYF. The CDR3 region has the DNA TGTGCCAGCAGCCCGGGACTCTTCGGAGATACGCAGTATTTT.

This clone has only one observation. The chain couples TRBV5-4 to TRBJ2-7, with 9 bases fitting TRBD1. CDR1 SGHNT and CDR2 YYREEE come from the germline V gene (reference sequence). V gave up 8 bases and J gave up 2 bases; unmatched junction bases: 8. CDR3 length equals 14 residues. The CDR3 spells CASPTGTGPYEQYF. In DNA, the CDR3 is TGTGCCAGTCCCACCGGGACAGGGCCCTACGAGCAGTACTTC.

The CDR3 region is CASSLNSRDYTF. DNA of the CDR3: TGTGCCAGCAGCTTGAATAGTCGAGACTACACCTTC. This chain links TRBV5-8 with TRBJ1-2; D gene unclear. Germline V gene lookup returns CDR1 SGHTS and CDR2 YDEGEE. The CDR3 covers 12 residues. The V and J ends lost 1 base and 10 bases respectively, with 11 bases between them.

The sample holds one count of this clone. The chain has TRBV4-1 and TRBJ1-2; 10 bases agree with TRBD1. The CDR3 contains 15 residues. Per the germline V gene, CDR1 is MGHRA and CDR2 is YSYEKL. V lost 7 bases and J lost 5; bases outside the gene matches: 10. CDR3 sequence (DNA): TGCGCCAGCAAAACCGGACAGGGGGAACAGTATGGCTACACCTTC. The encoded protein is CASKTGQGEQYGYTF.

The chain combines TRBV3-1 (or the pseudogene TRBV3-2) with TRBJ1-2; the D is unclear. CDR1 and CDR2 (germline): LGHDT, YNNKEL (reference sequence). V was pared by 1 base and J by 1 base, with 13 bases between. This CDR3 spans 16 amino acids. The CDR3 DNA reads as TGTGCCAGCAGCCAAGGTCGAGCAGGCATTAACTATGGCTACACCTTC. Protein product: CASSQGRAGINYGYTF.

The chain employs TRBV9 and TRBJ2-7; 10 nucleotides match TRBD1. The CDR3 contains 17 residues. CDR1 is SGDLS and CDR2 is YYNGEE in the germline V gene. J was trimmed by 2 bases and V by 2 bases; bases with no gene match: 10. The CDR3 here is CASSVASRGQGPYEQYF. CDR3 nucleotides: TGTGCCAGCAGCGTCGCCAGTCGGGGACAGGGGCCCTACGAGCAGTACTTC.